Below, one T cell receptor (beta chain) is given with its context. The CDR3 totals 13 residues. The germline V gene encodes CDR1 KGHDR and CDR2 SFDVKD. V lost 7 bases to trimming and J lost 0 bases, with 8 bases between them. The data stem from a study of control samples from healthy donors and cancer patients. Sequencing was performed with immunoSEQ multiplex PCR; in TCRdb, only in-frame clones are kept and a portion is missing. The top ten hold about 14% of the sample, which has under 300,000 clones, about four fifths seen once. The TCR comes from a woman aged 55 to 70 with lung cancer. Material for sequencing was PBMCs. V and J are TRBV24-1 and TRBJ1-2, with D possibly matching TRBD1 (6 bases). The CDR3 here is CATSRGTNYGYTF. For the CDR3, the DNA is TGTGCCACCAGCAGGGGAACTAACTATGGCTACACCTTC.